This T cell receptor beta chain was documented in a study of T cell responses to AZD1222 COVID-19 vaccine. Whole-study findings and limits: Donors were largely white British and mainly female; clonal diversity was possibly underestimated. Unmutated variant regions are reportedly the target of nearly half of TCRs that are spike-specific. Spike-wide coverage was observed for vaccine-associated CD4 TCRs, with dominant responses at 160-218 and 743-854.

With 0 bases removed from V and 5 bases from J, the gap between germline ends came to 8 bases. CDR1 and CDR2 from the germline V gene are SNHLY and FYNNEI. The CDR3 extends over 14 amino acids. Pooled in the analysis were second doses at about 4 or about 12 weeks. Profiling relied on immunoSEQ multiplex PCR, and the TCRdb table lists in-frame clones only, not all of them. The sample holds roughly 140,000 clones, roughly 91% seen once. Regarding this clone: Its antigen is currently unknown.

The chain couples TRBV2 to TRBJ1-5; no firm D call. This clonotype originated in an adult who received the AZD1222 COVID-19 vaccine. The sample consisted of peripheral blood, taken 28 days after the second AZD1222 dose. CDR3 protein: CASSEAGWDQPQHF. CDR3 sequence (DNA): TGTGCCAGCAGTGAAGCAGGGTGGGATCAGCCCCAGCATTTT.